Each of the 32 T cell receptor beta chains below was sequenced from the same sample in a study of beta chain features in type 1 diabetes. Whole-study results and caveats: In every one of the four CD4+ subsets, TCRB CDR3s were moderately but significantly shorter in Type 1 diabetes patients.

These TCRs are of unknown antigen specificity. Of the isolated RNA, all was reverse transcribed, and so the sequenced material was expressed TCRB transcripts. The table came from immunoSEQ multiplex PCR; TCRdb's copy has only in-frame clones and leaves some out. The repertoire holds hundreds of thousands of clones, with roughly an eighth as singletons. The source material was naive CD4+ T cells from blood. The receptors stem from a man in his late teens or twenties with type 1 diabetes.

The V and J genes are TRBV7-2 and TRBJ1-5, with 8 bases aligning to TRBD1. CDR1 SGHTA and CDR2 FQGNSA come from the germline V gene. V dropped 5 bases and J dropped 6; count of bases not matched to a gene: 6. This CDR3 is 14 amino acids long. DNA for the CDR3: TGTGCCAGCAGCCCGCGGACAGGGAGTCAGCCCCAGCATTTT. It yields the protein CASSPRTGSQPQHF.

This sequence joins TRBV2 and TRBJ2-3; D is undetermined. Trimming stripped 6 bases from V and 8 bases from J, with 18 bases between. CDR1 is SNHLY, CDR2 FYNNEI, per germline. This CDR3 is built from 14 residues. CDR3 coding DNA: TGTGCCAGCAGCGTGACCGAGGCTGAAGGTACGCAGTATTTT. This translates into CASSVTEAEGTQYF.

CDR3 sequence: CASSQVATELYGYTF. The CDR3 bases are TGCGCCAGCAGCCAAGTGGCGACAGAGTTATATGGCTACACCTTC. The V and J genes are TRBV4-1 and TRBJ1-2, with D possibly being TRBD1 (5 bases). This CDR3 is 15 amino acids long. Germline V gene data show CDR1 as MGHRA and CDR2 as YSYEKL. Trimming left V 1 base short and J 5 bases short, with 14 bases between.

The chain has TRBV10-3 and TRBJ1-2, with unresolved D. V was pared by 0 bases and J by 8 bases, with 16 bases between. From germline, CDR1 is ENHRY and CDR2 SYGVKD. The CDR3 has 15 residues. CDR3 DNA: TGTGCCATCAGTGAGTCGCTTTTGCAGACGATGGGCTACACCTTC. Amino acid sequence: CAISESLLQTMGYTF.

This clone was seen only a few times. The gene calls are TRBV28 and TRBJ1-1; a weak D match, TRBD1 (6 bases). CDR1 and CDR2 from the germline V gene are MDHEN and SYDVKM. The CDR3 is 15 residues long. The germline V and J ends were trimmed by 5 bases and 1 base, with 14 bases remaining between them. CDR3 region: CASSAAGQPNTEAFF. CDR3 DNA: TGTGCCAGCAGTGCAGCCGGACAGCCGAACACTGAAGCTTTCTTT.

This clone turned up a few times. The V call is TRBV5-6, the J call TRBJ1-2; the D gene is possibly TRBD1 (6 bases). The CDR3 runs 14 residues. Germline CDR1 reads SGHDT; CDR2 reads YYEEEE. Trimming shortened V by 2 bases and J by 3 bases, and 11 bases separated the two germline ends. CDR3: CASSFAAGDYGYTF. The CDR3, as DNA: TGTGCCAGCAGCTTCGCCGCAGGGGACTATGGCTACACCTTC.

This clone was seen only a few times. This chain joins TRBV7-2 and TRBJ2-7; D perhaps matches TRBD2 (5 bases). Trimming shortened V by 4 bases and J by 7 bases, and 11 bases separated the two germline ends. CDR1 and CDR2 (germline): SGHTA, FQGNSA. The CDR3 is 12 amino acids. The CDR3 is CASSYPAGEQYF. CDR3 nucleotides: TGTGCCAGCAGCTACCCGGCGGGTGAGCAGTACTTC.

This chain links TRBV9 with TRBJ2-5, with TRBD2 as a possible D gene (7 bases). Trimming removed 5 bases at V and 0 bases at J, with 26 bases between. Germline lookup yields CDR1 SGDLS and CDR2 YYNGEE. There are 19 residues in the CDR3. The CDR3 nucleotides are TGTGCCAGCAGGGAGAAATGCAGGGCGGGGGCTCTTAACCAAGAGACCCAGTACTTC. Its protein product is CASREKCRAGALNQETQYF.

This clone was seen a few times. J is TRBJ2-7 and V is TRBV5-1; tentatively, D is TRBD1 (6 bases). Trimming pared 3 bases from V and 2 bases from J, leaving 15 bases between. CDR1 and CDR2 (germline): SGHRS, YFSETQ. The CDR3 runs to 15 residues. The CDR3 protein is CASSSGHVGTYEQYF. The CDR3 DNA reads TGCGCCAGCAGCTCGGGACATGTGGGGACCTACGAGCAGTACTTC.

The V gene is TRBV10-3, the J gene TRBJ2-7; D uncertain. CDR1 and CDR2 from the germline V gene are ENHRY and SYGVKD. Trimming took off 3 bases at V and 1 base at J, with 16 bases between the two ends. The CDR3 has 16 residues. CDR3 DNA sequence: TGTGCCATCAGTGACCCGGCAGACTCTACTTCCTACGAGCAGTACTTC. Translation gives CAISDPADSTSYEQYF.

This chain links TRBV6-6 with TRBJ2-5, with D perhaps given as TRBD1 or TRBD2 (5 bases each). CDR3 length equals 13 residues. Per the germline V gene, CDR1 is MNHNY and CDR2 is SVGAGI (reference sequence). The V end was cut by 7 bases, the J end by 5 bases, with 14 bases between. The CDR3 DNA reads TGTGCCAGCAACCGAGGGGTTGGGGAGACCCAGTACTTC. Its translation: CASNRGVGETQYF.

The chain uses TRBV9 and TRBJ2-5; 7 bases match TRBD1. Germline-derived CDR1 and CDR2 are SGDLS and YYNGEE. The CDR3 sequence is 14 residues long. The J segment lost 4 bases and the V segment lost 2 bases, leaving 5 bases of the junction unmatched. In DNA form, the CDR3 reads TGTGCCAGCAGCGTCGACAGGGTGCCAGAGACCCAGTACTTC. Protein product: CASSVDRVPETQYF.

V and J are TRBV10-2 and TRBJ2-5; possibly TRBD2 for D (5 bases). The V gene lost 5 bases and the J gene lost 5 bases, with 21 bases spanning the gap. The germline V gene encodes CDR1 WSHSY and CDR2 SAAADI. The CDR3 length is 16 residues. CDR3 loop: CASSTHASPGEETQYF. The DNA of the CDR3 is TGCGCCAGCAGTACCCATGCTAGCCCAGGAGAGGAGACCCAGTACTTC.

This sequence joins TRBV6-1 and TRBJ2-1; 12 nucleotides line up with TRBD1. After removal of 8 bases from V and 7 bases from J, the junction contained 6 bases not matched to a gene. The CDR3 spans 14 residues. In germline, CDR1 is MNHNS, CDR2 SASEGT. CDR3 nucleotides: TGTGCCAGCCTTCGGGACAGGGGGCCGAATGAGCAGTTCTTC. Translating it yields CASLRDRGPNEQFF.

As DNA, the CDR3 is TGTGCCACTAGACTCTCCTCACTAGCGGGGGGCTCCTACAATGAGCAGTTCTTC. This sequence encodes CATRLSSLAGGSYNEQFF. The chain employs TRBV19 and TRBJ2-1; 12 bases agree with TRBD2. V trimming: 10 bases; J trimming: 0 bases; junction bases outside the gene matches: 13. CDR3 length equals 18 residues. Per germline, CDR1 LNHDA and CDR2 SQIVND (reference sequence).

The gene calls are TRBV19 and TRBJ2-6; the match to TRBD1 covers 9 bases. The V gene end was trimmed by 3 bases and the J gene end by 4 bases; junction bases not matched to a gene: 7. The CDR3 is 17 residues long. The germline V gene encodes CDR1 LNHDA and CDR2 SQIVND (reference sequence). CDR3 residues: CASSIIGTGIGANVLTF. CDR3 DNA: TGTGCCAGTAGTATTATCGGGACAGGGATAGGGGCCAACGTCCTGACTTTC.

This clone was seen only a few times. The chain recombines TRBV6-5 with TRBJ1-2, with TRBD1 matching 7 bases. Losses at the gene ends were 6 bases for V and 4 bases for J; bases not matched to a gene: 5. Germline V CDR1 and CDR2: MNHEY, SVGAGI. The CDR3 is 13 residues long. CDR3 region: CASSYGQVYGYTF. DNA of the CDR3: TGTGCCAGCAGCTACGGACAGGTCTATGGCTACACCTTC.

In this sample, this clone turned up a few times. CDR3 residues: CAWSAGDHSGNTIYF. CDR3 bases: TGTGCCTGGAGTGCAGGGGACCATTCTGGAAACACCATATATTTT. This chain uses TRBV30 with TRBJ1-3, with D perhaps matching TRBD1 (6 bases). Germline V gene data show CDR1 as GTSNPN and CDR2 as SVGIG (reference sequence). This CDR3 contains 15 residues. The V end was cut by 1 base, the J end by 1 base, with 11 bases between. Based on the CDR3 plus reference TRBV30 and TRBJ1-3, the full variable domain is SQTIHQWPATLVQPVGSPLSLECTVEGTSNPNLYWYRQAAGRGLQLLFYSVGIGQISSEVPQNLSASRPQDRQFILSSKKLLLSDSGFYLCAWSAGDHSGNTIYFGEGSWLTVV.

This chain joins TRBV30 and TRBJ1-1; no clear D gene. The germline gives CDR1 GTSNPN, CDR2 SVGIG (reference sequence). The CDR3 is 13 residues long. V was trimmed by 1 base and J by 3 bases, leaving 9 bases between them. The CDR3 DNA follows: TGTGCCTGGAGTGCCGGAGGACACACTGAAGCTTTCTTT. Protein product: CAWSAGGHTEAFF. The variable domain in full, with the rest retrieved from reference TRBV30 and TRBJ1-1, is SQTIHQWPATLVQPVGSPLSLECTVEGTSNPNLYWYRQAAGRGLQLLFYSVGIGQISSEVPQNLSASRPQDRQFILSSKKLLLSDSGFYLCAWSAGGHTEAFFGQGTRLTVV.

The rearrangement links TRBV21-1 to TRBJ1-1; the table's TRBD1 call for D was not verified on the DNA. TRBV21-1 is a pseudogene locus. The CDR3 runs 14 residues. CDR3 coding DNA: TGTGCCAGCAGAACCTGCGACAAGGGGACTGAAGCTTTCTTT. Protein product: CASRTCDKGTEAFF.

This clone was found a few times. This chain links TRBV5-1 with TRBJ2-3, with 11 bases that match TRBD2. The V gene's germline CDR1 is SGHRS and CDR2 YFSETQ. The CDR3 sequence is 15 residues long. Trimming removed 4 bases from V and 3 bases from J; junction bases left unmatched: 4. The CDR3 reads CASSTGLAVTDTQYF. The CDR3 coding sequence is TGCGCCAGCAGCACGGGACTAGCGGTGACAGATACGCAGTATTTT.

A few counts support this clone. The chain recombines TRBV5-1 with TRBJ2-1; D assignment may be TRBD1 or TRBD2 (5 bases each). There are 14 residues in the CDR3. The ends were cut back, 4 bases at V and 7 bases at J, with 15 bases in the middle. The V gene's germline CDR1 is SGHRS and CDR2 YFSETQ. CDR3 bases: TGCGCCAGCAGCCCCCTTGCCGGGGCTAATGAGCAGTTCTTC. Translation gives CASSPLAGANEQFF.

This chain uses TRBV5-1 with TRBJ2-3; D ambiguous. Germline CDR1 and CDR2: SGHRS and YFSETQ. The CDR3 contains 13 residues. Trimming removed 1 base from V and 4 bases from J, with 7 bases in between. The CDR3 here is CASSLREADTQYF. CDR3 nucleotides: TGCGCCAGCAGCTTGAGGGAAGCAGATACGCAGTATTTT.

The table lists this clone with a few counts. The chain's CDR3 is CASTVRGGEQFF. DNA for the CDR3: TGTGCCAGCACCGTCAGGGGAGGTGAGCAGTTCTTC. The chain is built from TRBV28 and TRBJ2-1; D may correspond to TRBD1 or TRBD2 (6 bases each). The CDR3 has 12 residues. The V end lost 7 bases, the J end lost 9 bases, and 13 bases lay between the germline ends. CDR1 and CDR2 from the germline V gene are MDHEN and SYDVKM.

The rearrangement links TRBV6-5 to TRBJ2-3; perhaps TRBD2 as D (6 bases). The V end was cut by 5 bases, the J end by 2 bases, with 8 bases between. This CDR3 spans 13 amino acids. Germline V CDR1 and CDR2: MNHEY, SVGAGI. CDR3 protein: CASSRDFTDTQYF. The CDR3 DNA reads TGTGCCAGCAGTCGGGACTTCACAGATACGCAGTATTTT.

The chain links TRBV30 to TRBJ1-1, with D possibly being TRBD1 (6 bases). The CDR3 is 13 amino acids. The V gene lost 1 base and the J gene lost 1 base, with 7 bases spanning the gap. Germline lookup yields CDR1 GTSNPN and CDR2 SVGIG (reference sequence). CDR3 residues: CAWSATGNTEAFF. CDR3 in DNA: TGTGCCTGGAGTGCGACAGGGAACACTGAAGCTTTCTTT.

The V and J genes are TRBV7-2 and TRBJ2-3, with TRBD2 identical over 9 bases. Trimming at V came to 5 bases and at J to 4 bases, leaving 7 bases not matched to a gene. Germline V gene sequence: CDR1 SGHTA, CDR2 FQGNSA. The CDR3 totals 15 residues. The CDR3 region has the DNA TGTGCCAGCAGCGTAATAGCGGGGGTCGCAGATACGCAGTATTTT. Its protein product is CASSVIAGVADTQYF. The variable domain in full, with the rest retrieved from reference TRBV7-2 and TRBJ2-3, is GAGVSQSPSNKVTEKGKDVELRCDPISGHTALYWYRQSLGQGLEFLIYFQGNSAPDKSGLPSDRFSAERTGGSVSTLTIQRTQQEDSAVYLCASSVIAGVADTQYFGPGTRLTVL.

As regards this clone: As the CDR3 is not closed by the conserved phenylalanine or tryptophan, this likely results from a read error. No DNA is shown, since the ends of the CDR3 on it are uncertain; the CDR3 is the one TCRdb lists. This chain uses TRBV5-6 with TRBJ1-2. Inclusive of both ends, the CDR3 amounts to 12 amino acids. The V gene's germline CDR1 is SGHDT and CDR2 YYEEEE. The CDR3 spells CASSLSGFAGLV.

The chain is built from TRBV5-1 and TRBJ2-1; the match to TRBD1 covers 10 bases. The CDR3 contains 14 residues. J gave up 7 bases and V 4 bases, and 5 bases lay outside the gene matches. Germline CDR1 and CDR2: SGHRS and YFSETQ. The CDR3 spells CASSGDRGGNEQFF. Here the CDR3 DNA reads TGCGCCAGCAGCGGGGACAGGGGAGGTAATGAGCAGTTCTTC.

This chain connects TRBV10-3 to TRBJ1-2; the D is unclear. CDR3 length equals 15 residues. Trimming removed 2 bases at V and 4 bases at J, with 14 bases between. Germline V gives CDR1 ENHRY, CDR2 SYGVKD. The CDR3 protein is CAISEDKSGTYGYTF. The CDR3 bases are TGTGCCATCAGTGAGGACAAATCCGGCACCTATGGCTACACCTTC.

The CDR3 DNA sequence: TGTGCCAGCAGCGTAGACCGGGGCCAACATGGTGAGCAGTTCTTC. Its translation is CASSVDRGQHGEQFF. The rearrangement links TRBV9 to TRBJ2-1, with D perhaps TRBD1 or TRBD2 (5 bases each). The CDR3 contains 15 residues. CDR1 and CDR2 (germline): SGDLS, YYNGEE. The V end was cut by 0 bases, the J end by 9 bases, with 16 bases between.

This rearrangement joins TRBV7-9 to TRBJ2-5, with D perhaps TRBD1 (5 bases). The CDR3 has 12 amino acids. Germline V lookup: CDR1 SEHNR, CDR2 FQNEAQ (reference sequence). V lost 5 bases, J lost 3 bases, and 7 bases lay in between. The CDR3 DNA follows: TGTGCCAGCAGCCCGACAGAAGAGACCCAGTACTTC. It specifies CASSPTEETQYF.